The 5 T cell receptor beta chains listed next were all sequenced from one sample in a study of cytomegalovirus exposure and HLA in healthy donors. Primers: 60 Vbeta forward and 13 Jbeta reverse. Here immunoSEQ multiplex PCR was the method, and the copy in TCRdb shows in-frame clones only, minus some. The sample carries fewer than 200,000 clones, approximately 80% recorded once. Sequenced material: PBMCs. These receptors were collected from a woman younger than 30 in good health and CMV-seronegative.

V is TRBV7-8 and J is TRBJ2-5, with a possible D match to TRBD2 (5 bases). This CDR3 contains 15 residues. In germline, CDR1 is SGHVS, CDR2 FQNEAQ. Trimming removed 5 bases from V and 4 bases from J, with 17 bases in between. For the CDR3, the DNA is TGTGCCAGCAGCCCATCTTCTGCTGGAGGAGAGACCCAGTACTTC. As protein: CASSPSSAGGETQYF.

The rearrangement links TRBV11-3 to TRBJ2-7; 10 bases are a match to TRBD1. Trimming removed 5 bases from V and 1 base from J; junction bases left unmatched: 11. Germline V lookup: CDR1 SGHNT, CDR2 YENEEA. CDR3 size: 17 residues. The CDR3 DNA is TGTGCCAGCAGCCGGGTGCGGCCGGGACAGGGGTCCTACGAGCAGTACTTC. This translates into CASSRVRPGQGSYEQYF.

This clone showed up just a few times. The rearrangement joins TRBV7-2 to TRBJ2-7; 7 bases are shared with TRBD2. Germline-derived CDR1 and CDR2 are SGHTA and FQGNSA. The CDR3 covers 13 residues. After removal of 5 bases from V and 10 bases from J, the junction contained 11 bases not matched to a gene. The CDR3 here is CASSLEMRGSQYF. The CDR3, as DNA: TGTGCCAGCAGCCTCGAAATGCGCGGGAGTCAGTACTTC. Filled out from reference TRBV7-2 and TRBJ2-7, the complete variable domain reads GAGVSQSPSNKVTEKGKDVELRCDPISGHTALYWYRQSLGQGLEFLIYFQGNSAPDKSGLPSDRFSAERTGGSVSTLTIQRTQQEDSAVYLCASSLEMRGSQYFGPGTRLTVT.

The sample holds one count of this clone. This chain connects TRBV14 to TRBJ1-3, with unresolved D. The germline CDR1 and CDR2 sequences are SGHDN and FVKESK. With 6 bases removed from V and 0 bases from J, the gap between germline ends came to 9 bases. The CDR3 runs to 14 residues. CDR3 protein: CASRLTSSGNTIYF. The DNA for the CDR3 is TGTGCCAGCAGACTGACAAGCTCTGGAAACACCATATATTTT.

The V gene is TRBV27, the J gene TRBJ2-2; 7 bases align to TRBD2. The CDR3 contains 16 residues. J lost 5 bases, V lost 1 base, and 7 bases had no gene match. Germline loops: CDR1 MNHEY, CDR2 SMNVEV (reference sequence). CDR3 nucleotide sequence: TGTGCCAGCAGTTTATTAGGCGGGGGTACAACCGGGGAGCTGTTTTTT. It yields the protein CASSLLGGGTTGELFF.